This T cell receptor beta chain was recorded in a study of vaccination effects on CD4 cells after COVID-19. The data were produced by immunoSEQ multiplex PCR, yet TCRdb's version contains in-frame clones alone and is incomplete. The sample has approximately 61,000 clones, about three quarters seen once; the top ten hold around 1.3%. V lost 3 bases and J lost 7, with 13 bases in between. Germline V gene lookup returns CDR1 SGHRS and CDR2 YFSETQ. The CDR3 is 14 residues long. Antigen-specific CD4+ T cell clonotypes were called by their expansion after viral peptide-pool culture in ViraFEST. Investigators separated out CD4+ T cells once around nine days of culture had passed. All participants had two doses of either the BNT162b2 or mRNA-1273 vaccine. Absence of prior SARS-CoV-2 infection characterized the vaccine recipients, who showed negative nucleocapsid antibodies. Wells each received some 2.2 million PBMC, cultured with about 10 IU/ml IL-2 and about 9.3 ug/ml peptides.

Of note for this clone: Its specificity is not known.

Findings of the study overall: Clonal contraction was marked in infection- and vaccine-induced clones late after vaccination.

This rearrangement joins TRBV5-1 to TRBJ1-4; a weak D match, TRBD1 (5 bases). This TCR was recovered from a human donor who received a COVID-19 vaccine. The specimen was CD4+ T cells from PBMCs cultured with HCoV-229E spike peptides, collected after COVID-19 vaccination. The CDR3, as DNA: TGCGCCAGCAGCTCCGGGGGTATCAGTGAAAAACTGTTTTTT. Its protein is CASSSGGISEKLFF.